These 4 T cell receptor beta chains were sequenced from one sample in a study of tumor-infiltrating lymphocytes in oesophageal squamous cell carcinoma. Each CDR3 protein gets one entry after TCRdb re-called the PCR reads with MiXCR. The top ten clones hold about 18% of a sample with 20,000 or so distinct CDR3 sequences, around 37% of them seen once. The sequenced sample was esophageal tumor tissue. The receptor set was obtained from a female donor with esophageal squamous cell carcinoma.

This clonotype was detected a few times. V gene TRBV5-1 combines with J gene TRBJ2-5, with TRBD2 matching 9 bases. CDR3 length equals 15 residues. V was pared by 0 bases and J by 4 bases, with 4 bases of the junction left unmatched. CDR1 and CDR2 from the germline V gene are SGHRS and YFSETQ. The CDR3 bases are TGCGCCAGCAGCTTGGCCGTAGCGGGAGCAGAGACCCAGTACTTC. As protein: CASSLAVAGAETQYF.

J is TRBJ1-1 and V is TRBV10-3; perhaps TRBD1 as D (5 bases). The CDR3 is made up of 13 amino acids. V lost 5 bases, J lost 1 base, and 8 bases lay in between. Germline loops: CDR1 ENHRY, CDR2 SYGVKD. CDR3 nucleotide sequence: TGTGCCATCAGTTCAACAGGGAACACTGAAGCTTTCTTT. Its protein is CAISSTGNTEAFF.

Notes on this clonotype: This CDR3 is missing its conserved last phenylalanine or tryptophan, likely due to a read error. No DNA is shown, since the ends of the CDR3 on it are uncertain; the CDR3 is the one TCRdb lists. The chain couples TRBV28 to TRBJ2-7. The length of the CDR3 is 17 amino acids, counting both ends. Germline loops: CDR1 MDHEN, CDR2 SYDVKM. The chain's CDR3 is CASSPTAAANYGYTFGS.

At least ten counts were recorded for this clonotype. CDR3 protein: CAISETGGANNEQFF. The CDR3 DNA follows: TGTGCCATCAGTGAGACAGGGGGCGCGAACAATGAGCAGTTCTTC. The J gene is TRBJ2-1, the V gene TRBV10-3; 9 bases are a match to TRBD1. CDR1 is ENHRY, CDR2 SYGVKD, per germline. V shed 2 bases, J shed 5 bases, and the junction held 4 bases outside the gene matches. The CDR3 runs 15 residues.